A single sample is the source of the 26 T cell receptor beta chains below, sequenced in a study. TCRdb re-called the RT-PCR reads through MiXCR, storing one row per CDR3 protein. Of 550,000 to 750,000 distinct CDR3 sequences listed, approximately 15% are singletons. Sequenced material: memory CD4+ T cells from blood. These receptors were collected from a female donor in good health, serving as a healthy control.

This clonotype was picked up many times. The chain combines TRBV6-5 with TRBJ2-5; D not certain. The CDR3 covers 16 residues. V shed 2 bases and J shed 2 bases, with 15 bases lying between them. CDR1 MNHEY and CDR2 SVGAGI come from the germline V gene. Here the CDR3 reads CASSYEPVGKQETQYF. The CDR3 DNA reads as TGTGCCAGCAGTTACGAACCGGTGGGAAAACAAGAGACCCAGTACTTC.

This clonotype was seen ten or more times. Written as DNA, the CDR3 is TGTGCCAGCAGCTCCATTGTAGCGGTACAAGAGACCCAGTACTTC. Translation: CASSSIVAVQETQYF. The V call is TRBV7-2, the J call TRBJ2-5; the D gene is possibly TRBD2 (6 bases). There are 15 residues in the CDR3. Trimming stripped 4 bases from V and 2 bases from J, with 14 bases between. From germline, CDR1 is SGHTA and CDR2 FQGNSA.

This chain links TRBV7-9 with TRBJ2-7; maybe TRBD1 (6 bases). Germline CDR1 SEHNR, CDR2 FQNEAQ (reference sequence). CDR3 size: 16 residues. The germline V and J ends were trimmed by 5 bases and 4 bases, with 21 bases remaining between them. As DNA, the CDR3 is TGTGCCAGCAGCGGCGTAACGTCCGGACAGAAATACGAGCAGTACTTC. Translation: CASSGVTSGQKYEQYF. Complete variable domain (other parts from reference TRBV7-9 and TRBJ2-7): DTGVSQNPRHKITKRGQNVTFRCDPISEHNRLYWYRQTLGQGPEFLTYFQNEAQLEKSRLLSDRFSAERPKGSFSTLEIQRTEQGDSAMYLCASSGVTSGQKYEQYFGPGTRLTVT.

The chain carries TRBV28 and TRBJ2-7; 8 bases align to TRBD2. This CDR3 is 19 amino acids long. Germline loops: CDR1 MDHEN, CDR2 SYDVKM. With 7 bases clipped from V and 0 bases from J, the junction kept 20 bases outside the gene matches. The DNA for the CDR3 is TGTGCCAGCATTCCCTCCCCCGGGACTAGGACGATGAGCTCCTACGAGCAGTACTTC. Translating it yields CASIPSPGTRTMSSYEQYF.

This clonotype appeared many times. CDR3 region: CSARDYRGLDEQYF. The CDR3 DNA reads TGCAGTGCTAGAGATTACAGGGGTTTAGACGAGCAGTACTTC. The chain joins TRBV20-1 to TRBJ2-7; 7 bases line up with TRBD1. Trimming took 0 bases from V and 5 from J; bases not matched to a gene: 7. Germline V gene data show CDR1 as DFQATT and CDR2 as SNEGSKA (reference sequence). The CDR3 has 14 amino acids.

This clonotype has at least ten counts. The chain combines TRBV29-1 with TRBJ2-7, with 8 bases fitting TRBD1. Trimming cost V 4 bases and J 6 bases; bases outside gene matches: 5. Germline V CDR1 and CDR2: SQVTM, ANQGSEA. The CDR3 sequence is 12 residues long. CDR3 sequence (DNA): TGCAGCGTTGGGAATACAGGGGGCGAGCAGTACTTC. Translating it yields CSVGNTGGEQYF.

This chain connects TRBV20-1 to TRBJ2-7, with D uncertain. CDR3 length equals 13 residues. V gave up 0 bases and J gave up 6 bases, with 12 bases separating them. CDR1 and CDR2 from the germline V gene are DFQATT and SNEGSKA (reference sequence). This chain's CDR3 is CSAREDHYGEQYF. The CDR3 DNA is TGCAGTGCTAGAGAGGATCATTACGGCGAGCAGTACTTC.

V gene TRBV6-5 combines with J gene TRBJ1-5, with TRBD1 matching 12 bases. Germline CDR1 and CDR2: MNHEY and SVGAGI. The CDR3 is 18 residues long. The J segment lost 2 bases and the V segment lost 6 bases, leaving 11 bases of the junction unmatched. The CDR3 is CASRAGTGGAWGNQPQHF. DNA for the CDR3: TGTGCCAGCAGGGCCGGGACAGGGGGCGCTTGGGGCAATCAGCCCCAGCATTTT.

This clonotype was picked up many times. The chain joins TRBV20-1 to TRBJ2-7; TRBD2 aligns across 7 bases. V was pared by 5 bases and J by 4 bases, with 8 bases of the junction left unmatched. This CDR3 is built from 13 residues. Germline-derived CDR1 and CDR2 are DFQATT and SNEGSKA (reference sequence). The DNA for the CDR3 is TGCAGTGCTGTTAGGGGACTACCATACGAGCAGTACTTC. This sequence encodes CSAVRGLPYEQYF.

The chain links TRBV7-9 to TRBJ1-6; the match to TRBD1 covers 9 bases. CDR1 is SEHNR and CDR2 is FQNEAQ in the germline V gene (reference sequence). Trimming removed 3 bases from V and 12 bases from J; junction bases left unmatched: 6. CDR3 length: 14 residues. The CDR3 DNA reads TGTGCCAGCAGCTTGGGACAGGGCTCGGAACCCCTCCACTTT. The encoded protein is CASSLGQGSEPLHF.

The V and J genes are TRBV3-1 and TRBJ2-2; D might be TRBD2 (5 bases). Trimming took 7 bases from V and 4 from J, leaving 10 bases between them. CDR1 and CDR2 from the germline V gene are LGHDT and YNNKEL (reference sequence). The CDR3 runs to 13 residues. The CDR3 DNA sequence: TGTGCCAGCAACGGACTCACCACCGGGGAGCTGTTTTTT. It codes for CASNGLTTGELFF.

The chain links TRBV4-3 to TRBJ2-6, with 11 bases aligning to TRBD2. Per germline, CDR1 LGHNA and CDR2 YSLEER. This CDR3 region has 19 residues. Losses at the gene ends were 3 bases for V and 0 bases for J; bases not matched to a gene: 7. CDR3 nucleotides: TGCGCCAGCAGCCATATCACCGGGACTAGCGGCTCTGGGGCCAACGTCCTGACTTTC. It encodes CASSHITGTSGSGANVLTF.

This clonotype was picked up many times. The chain combines TRBV20-1 with TRBJ2-1, with 11 nucleotides matching TRBD1. The CDR3 is made up of 15 amino acids. After removal of 5 bases from V and 3 bases from J, the junction contained 6 bases not matched to a gene. Germline lookup yields CDR1 DFQATT and CDR2 SNEGSKA (reference sequence). The CDR3 bases are TGCAGTGCTCTACGCGGGACAGGGGGCTACAATGAGCAGTTCTTC. Translating it yields CSALRGTGGYNEQFF.

This clonotype has a handful of counts. The chain employs TRBV5-8 and TRBJ1-3; TRBD1 matches at 8 bases. This CDR3 is built from 16 residues. Unmatched junction bases numbered 6, after V lost 1 base and J lost 3 bases. CDR1 and CDR2 from the germline V gene are SGHTS and YDEGEE. CDR3 bases: TGTGCCAGCAGCTTGTCGGGACAGGTCTTTGGAAACACCATATATTTT. Translation: CASSLSGQVFGNTIYF.

In this sample, this clonotype turned up a few times. The chain carries TRBV6-5 and TRBJ1-1; the match to TRBD1 covers 9 bases. Germline CDR1 reads MNHEY; CDR2 reads SVGAGI. V was pared by 4 bases and J by 3 bases, with 6 bases of the junction left unmatched. The CDR3 has 15 residues. The chain's CDR3 is CASSSQGAAYTEAFF. CDR3 coding DNA: TGTGCCAGCAGTTCACAGGGGGCCGCGTACACTGAAGCTTTCTTT.

This clonotype was counted at least ten times. J is TRBJ1-3 and V is TRBV7-2; TRBD1 matches at 10 bases. The trim removed 3 bases at V and 4 bases at J, leaving 6 bases unmatched. Per germline, CDR1 SGHTA and CDR2 FQGNSA. The CDR3 extends over 16 amino acids. CDR3 sequence reads: CASSFRQGAEGNTIYF. The CDR3, as DNA: TGTGCCAGCAGCTTCCGACAGGGGGCCGAAGGAAACACCATATATTTT.

This clonotype was detected many times. The V call is TRBV6-5, the J call TRBJ2-2, with 7 bases identical to TRBD1. Germline values: CDR1 MNHEY, CDR2 SVGAGI. The CDR3 extends over 15 amino acids. With 5 bases clipped from V and 3 bases from J, the junction kept 6 bases outside the gene matches. The CDR3 sequence: CASSPRDRDTGELFF. In DNA form, the CDR3 reads TGTGCCAGCAGTCCAAGGGACAGAGACACCGGGGAGCTGTTTTTT.

In this sample, this clonotype turned up a few times. The rearrangement uses TRBV6-2 or TRBV6-3 and TRBJ2-2; D call uncertain. The CDR3 sequence is 15 residues long. V lost 5 bases to trimming and J lost 1 base, with 11 bases between them. Germline loops: CDR1 MNHEY, CDR2 SVGEGT. The CDR3 region is CASSRPGRNTGELFF. The CDR3 DNA sequence: TGTGCCAGCAGTCGGCCTGGACGGAACACCGGGGAGCTGTTTTTT.

The chain is built from TRBV7-6 and TRBJ2-1; D ambiguous. Trimming took 2 bases from V and 9 from J, leaving 11 bases between them. Looked up from germline, CDR1 is SGHVS and CDR2 is FNYEAQ. The length of the CDR3 is 13 residues. The CDR3 sequence: CASSLTGRVEQFF. CDR3 DNA sequence: TGTGCCAGCAGCTTAACCGGACGGGTTGAGCAGTTCTTC.

This clonotype was observed many times. The V and J genes are TRBV6-5 and TRBJ2-1, with D hard to call. Germline V gives CDR1 MNHEY, CDR2 SVGAGI. This CDR3 contains 13 residues. V shed 0 bases and J shed 10 bases, with 10 bases lying between them. The CDR3 sequence: CASSYSGPGEQFF. In DNA form, the CDR3 reads TGTGCCAGCAGTTACTCCGGTCCAGGCGAGCAGTTCTTC.

This clonotype was recorded many times. This sequence joins TRBV7-3 and TRBJ2-1, with 7 bases fitting TRBD1. The CDR3 is made up of 15 amino acids. V dropped 4 bases and J dropped 5; count of bases not matched to a gene: 8. CDR1 is SGHTA, CDR2 FQGTGA, per germline. The CDR3 protein is CASSSGQVAHNEQFF. The CDR3 DNA sequence: TGTGCCAGCAGCTCCGGACAGGTTGCTCACAATGAGCAGTTCTTC.

This clonotype showed up just a few times. V usage is TRBV7-2 and J usage is TRBJ1-6; D uncertain. V gave up 5 bases and J gave up 7 bases, with 12 bases separating them. The CDR3 has 14 amino acids. The germline V gene has CDR1 SGHTA and CDR2 FQGNSA. This CDR3 is CASSPNLRNSPLHF. The CDR3 nucleotides are TGTGCCAGCAGCCCCAACCTCAGGAATTCACCCCTCCACTTT. Drawing the rest from reference TRBV7-2 and TRBJ1-6, the complete variable domain is GAGVSQSPSNKVTEKGKDVELRCDPISGHTALYWYRQSLGQGLEFLIYFQGNSAPDKSGLPSDRFSAERTGGSVSTLTIQRTQQEDSAVYLCASSPNLRNSPLHFGNGTRLTVT.

The genes are TRBV14 and TRBJ1-2; D is unclear. The germline CDR1 and CDR2 sequences are SGHDN and FVKESK. V gave up 2 bases and J gave up 8 bases, with 12 bases separating them. The CDR3 sequence is 13 residues long. In DNA form, the CDR3 reads TGTGCCAGCAGCCAACTGGACGGCCGGGGCTACACCTTC. Protein sequence: CASSQLDGRGYTF.

The CDR3 loop is CASSQFLGAGNTIYF. The CDR3 nucleotides read TGTGCCAGCAGCCAATTCCTGGGAGCTGGAAACACCATATATTTT. J is TRBJ1-3 and V is TRBV14; D uncertain. This CDR3 has 15 residues. With 2 bases removed from V and 2 bases from J, the gap between germline ends came to 10 bases. Germline V gene sequence: CDR1 SGHDN, CDR2 FVKESK.

This clonotype was observed a handful of times. J is TRBJ1-6 and V is TRBV7-2; no clear D gene. CDR1 and CDR2 from the germline V gene are SGHTA and FQGNSA. This CDR3 is built from 15 residues. Trimming cost V 5 bases and J 10 bases, with 18 bases left between them. The CDR3 loop is CASSPAAGAGSPLHF. CDR3 in DNA: TGTGCCAGCAGCCCCGCGGCGGGAGCGGGGTCACCCCTCCACTTT.

J is TRBJ1-3 and V is TRBV20-1; TRBD1 aligns across 12 bases. This CDR3 spans 19 amino acids. Per germline, CDR1 DFQATT and CDR2 SNEGSKA (reference sequence). The trim removed 6 bases at V and 1 base at J, leaving 16 bases unmatched. The CDR3 loop is CSAPTPGQGAPGSGNTIYF. The CDR3 DNA reads TGCAGTGCACCTACTCCGGGACAGGGGGCTCCCGGTTCTGGAAACACCATATATTTT.